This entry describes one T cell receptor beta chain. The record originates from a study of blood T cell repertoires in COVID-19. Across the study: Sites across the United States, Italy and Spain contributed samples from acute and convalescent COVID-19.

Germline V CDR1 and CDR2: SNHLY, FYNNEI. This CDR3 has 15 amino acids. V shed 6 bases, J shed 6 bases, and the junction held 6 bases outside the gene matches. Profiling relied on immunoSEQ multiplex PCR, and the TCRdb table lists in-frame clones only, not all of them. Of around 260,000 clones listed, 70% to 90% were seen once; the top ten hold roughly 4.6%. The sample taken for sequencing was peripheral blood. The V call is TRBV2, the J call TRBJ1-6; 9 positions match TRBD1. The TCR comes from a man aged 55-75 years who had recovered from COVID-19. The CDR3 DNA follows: TGTGCCAGCAGGGAGGACAGGGGAGGTAATTCACCCCTCCACTTT. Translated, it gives CASREDRGGNSPLHF.